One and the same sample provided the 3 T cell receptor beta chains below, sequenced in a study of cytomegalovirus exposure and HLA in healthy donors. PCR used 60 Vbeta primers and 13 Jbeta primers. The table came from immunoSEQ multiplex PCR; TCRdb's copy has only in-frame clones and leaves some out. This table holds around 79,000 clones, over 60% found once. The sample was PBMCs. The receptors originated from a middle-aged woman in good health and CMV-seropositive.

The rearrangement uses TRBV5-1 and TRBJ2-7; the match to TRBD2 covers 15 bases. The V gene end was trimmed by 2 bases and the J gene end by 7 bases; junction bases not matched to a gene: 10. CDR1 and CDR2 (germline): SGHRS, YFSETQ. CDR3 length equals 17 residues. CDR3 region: CASSFGGLAGGSGEQYF. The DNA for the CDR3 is TGCGCCAGCAGCTTCGGAGGACTAGCGGGGGGGTCTGGGGAGCAGTACTTC.

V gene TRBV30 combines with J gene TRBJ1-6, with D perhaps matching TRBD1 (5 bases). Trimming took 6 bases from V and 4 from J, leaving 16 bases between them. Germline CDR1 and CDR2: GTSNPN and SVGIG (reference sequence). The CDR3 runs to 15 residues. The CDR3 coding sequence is TGTGCCTGTATGCATAACGGGGGTTATAATTCACCCCTCCACTTT. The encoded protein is CACMHNGGYNSPLHF.

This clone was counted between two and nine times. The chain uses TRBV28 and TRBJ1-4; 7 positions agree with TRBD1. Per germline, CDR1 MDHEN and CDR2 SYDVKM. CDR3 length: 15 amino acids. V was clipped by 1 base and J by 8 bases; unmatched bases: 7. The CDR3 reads CASSLYTGVSEKLFF. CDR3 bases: TGTGCCAGCAGTTTATATACAGGGGTGAGCGAAAAACTGTTTTTT.